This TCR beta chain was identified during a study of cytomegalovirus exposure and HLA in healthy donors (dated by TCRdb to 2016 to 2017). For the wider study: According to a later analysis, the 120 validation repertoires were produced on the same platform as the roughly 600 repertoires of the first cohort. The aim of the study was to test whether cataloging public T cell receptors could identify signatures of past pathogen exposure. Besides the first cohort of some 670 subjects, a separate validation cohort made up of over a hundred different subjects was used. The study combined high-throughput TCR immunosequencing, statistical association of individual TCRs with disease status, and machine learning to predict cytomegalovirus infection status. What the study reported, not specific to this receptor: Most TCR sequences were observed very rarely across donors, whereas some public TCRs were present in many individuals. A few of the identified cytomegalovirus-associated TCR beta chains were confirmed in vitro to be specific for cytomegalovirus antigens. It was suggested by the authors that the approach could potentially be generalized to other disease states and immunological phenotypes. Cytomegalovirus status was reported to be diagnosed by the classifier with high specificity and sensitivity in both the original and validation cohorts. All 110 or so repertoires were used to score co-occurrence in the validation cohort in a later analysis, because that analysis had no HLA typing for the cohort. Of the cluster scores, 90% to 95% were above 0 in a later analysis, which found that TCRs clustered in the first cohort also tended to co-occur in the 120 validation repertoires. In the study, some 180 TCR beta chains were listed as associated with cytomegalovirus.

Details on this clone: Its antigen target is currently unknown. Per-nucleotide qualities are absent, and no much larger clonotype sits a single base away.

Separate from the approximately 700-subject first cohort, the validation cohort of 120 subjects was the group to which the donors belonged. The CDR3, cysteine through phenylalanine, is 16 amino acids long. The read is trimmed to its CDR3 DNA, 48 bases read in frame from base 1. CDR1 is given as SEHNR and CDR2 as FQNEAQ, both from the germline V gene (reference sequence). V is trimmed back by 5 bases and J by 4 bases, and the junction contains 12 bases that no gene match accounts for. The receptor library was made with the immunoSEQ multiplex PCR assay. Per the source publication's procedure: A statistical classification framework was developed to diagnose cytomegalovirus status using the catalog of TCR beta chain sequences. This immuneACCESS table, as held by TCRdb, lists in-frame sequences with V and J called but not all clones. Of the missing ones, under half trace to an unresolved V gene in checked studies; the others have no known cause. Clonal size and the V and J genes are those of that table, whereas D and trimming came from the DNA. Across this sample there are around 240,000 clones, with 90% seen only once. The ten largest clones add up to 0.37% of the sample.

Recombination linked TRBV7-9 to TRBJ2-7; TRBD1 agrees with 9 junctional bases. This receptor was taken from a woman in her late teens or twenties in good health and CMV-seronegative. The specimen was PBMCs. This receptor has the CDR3 CASSPRRGQGGYEQYF. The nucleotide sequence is TGTGCCAGCAGCCCGAGAAGGGGACAGGGAGGGTACGAGCAGTACTTC.